The sequence of this T cell receptor (beta chain) was determined in a study of T cell changes during pregnancy in multiple sclerosis. J gave up 3 bases and V 5 bases, and 20 bases lay outside the gene matches. Per the germline V gene, CDR1 is SGHTA and CDR2 is FQGTGA. The CDR3 covers 19 residues. Measured with immunoSEQ multiplex PCR; TCRdb has only the in-frame clones, and not every one. The sample lists roughly 53,000 clones, more than 75% occurring once. The sequenced sample was CD8+ T cells from peripheral blood mononuclear cells, obtained before pregnancy. The source is a female donor with multiple sclerosis, enrolled in a pregnancy study. The chain uses TRBV7-3 and TRBJ1-2; 8 bases are a match to TRBD1. The CDR3 DNA is TGTGCCAGCAGCCCGGACCCTGGACAGGGTGGCAGGGGGGACTATGGCTACACCTTC. It encodes CASSPDPGQGGRGDYGYTF.